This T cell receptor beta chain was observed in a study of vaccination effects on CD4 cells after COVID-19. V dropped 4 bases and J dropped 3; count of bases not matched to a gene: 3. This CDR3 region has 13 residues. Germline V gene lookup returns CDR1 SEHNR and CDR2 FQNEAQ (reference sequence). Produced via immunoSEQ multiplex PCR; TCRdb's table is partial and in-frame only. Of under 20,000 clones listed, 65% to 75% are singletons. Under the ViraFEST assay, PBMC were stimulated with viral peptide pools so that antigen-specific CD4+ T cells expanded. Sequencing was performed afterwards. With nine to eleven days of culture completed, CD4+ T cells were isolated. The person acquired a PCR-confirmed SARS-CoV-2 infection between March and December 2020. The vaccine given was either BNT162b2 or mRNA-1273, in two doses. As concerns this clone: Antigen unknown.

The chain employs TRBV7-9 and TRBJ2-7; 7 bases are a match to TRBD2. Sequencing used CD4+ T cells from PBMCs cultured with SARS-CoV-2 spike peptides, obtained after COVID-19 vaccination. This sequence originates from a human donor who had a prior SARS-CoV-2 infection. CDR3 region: CASSSREGYEQYF. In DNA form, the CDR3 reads TGTGCCAGCAGCTCTAGGGAGGGCTACGAGCAGTACTTC.